This T cell receptor beta chain was captured by sequencing in a study of response to subunit inactivated influenza vaccine. Per germline, CDR1 DFQATT and CDR2 SNEGSKA (reference sequence). The CDR3 is 11 residues long. TCRdb itself ran the RT-PCR reads through MiXCR, one entry per CDR3 protein. The sample lists fewer than 650,000 distinct CDR3 sequences; 10% to 15% were seen once. Notes on the study in general: That few new T cells are recruited by each seasonal influenza vaccination was the authors' suggestion.

This clonotype was detected only a few times. The antigen is not known. Sample: PBMCs from blood, taken more than 35 days after vaccination. The rearrangement links TRBV20-1 to TRBJ2-7, with D perhaps TRBD1 or TRBD2 (5 bases each). The clonotype comes from a man aged 45-65 years who received an inactivated influenza vaccine. The CDR3 DNA reads TGCGGGGCGAAATCGGGGTACGAGCAGTACTTC. It translates to CGAKSGYEQYF.